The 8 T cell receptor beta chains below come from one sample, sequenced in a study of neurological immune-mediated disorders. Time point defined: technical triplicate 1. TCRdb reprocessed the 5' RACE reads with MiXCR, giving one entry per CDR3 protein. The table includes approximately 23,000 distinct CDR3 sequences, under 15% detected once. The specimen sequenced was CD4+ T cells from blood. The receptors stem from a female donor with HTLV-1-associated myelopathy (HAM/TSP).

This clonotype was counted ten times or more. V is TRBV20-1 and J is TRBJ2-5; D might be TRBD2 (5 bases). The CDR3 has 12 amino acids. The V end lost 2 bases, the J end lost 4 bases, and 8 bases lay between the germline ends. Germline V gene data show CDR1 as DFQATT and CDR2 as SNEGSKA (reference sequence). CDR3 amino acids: CSARIRGETQYF. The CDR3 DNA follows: TGCAGTGCTAGAATTCGGGGAGAGACCCAGTACTTC.

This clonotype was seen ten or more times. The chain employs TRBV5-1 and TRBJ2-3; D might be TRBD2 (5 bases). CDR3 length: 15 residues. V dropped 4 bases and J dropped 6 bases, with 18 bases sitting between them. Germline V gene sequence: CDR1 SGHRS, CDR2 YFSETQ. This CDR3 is CASSALAGSLDTQYF. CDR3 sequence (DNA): TGCGCCAGCAGCGCCCTAGCCGGGTCCTTGGATACGCAGTATTTT.

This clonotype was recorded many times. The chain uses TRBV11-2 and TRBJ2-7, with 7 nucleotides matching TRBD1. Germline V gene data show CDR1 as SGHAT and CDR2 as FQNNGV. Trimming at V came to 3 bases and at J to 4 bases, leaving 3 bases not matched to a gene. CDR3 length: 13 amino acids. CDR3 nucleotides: TGTGCCAGCAGCTTCGGCAGGGGGTACGAGCAGTACTTC. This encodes CASSFGRGYEQYF. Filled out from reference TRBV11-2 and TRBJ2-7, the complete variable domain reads EAGVAQSPRYKIIEKRQSVAFWCNPISGHATLYWYQQILGQGPKLLIQFQNNGVVDDSQLPKDRFSAERLKGVDSTLKIQPAKLEDSAVYLCASSFGRGYEQYFGPGTRLTVT.

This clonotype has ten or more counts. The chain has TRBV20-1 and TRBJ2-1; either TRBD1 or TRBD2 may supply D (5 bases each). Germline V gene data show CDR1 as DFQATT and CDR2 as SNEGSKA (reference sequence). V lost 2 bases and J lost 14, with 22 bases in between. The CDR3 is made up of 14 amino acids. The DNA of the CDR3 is TGCAGTGCTAGACCTCCCTCGGGACCCCGATTGAAGTTCTTC. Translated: CSARPPSGPRLKFF.

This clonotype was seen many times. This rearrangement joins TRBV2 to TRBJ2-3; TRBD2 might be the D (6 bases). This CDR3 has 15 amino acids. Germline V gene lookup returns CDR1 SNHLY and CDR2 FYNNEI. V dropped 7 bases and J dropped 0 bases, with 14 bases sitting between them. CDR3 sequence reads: CASTSGGTSTDTQYF. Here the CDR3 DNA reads TGTGCCAGCACCTCCGGCGGGACTAGCACAGATACGCAGTATTTT.

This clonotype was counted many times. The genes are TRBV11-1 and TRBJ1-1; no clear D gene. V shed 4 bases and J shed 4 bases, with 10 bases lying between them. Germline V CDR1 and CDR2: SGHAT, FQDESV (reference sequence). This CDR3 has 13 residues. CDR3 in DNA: TGTGCCAGCAGCTCGGGGTACGGCACTGAAGCTTTCTTT. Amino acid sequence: CASSSGYGTEAFF.

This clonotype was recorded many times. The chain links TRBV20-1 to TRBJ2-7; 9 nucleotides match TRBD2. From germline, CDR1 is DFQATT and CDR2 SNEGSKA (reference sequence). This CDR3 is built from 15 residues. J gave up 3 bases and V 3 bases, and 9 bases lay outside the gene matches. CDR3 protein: CSASEDTSGYYEQYF. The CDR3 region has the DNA TGCAGTGCTAGCGAAGATACTAGCGGGTACTACGAGCAGTACTTC.

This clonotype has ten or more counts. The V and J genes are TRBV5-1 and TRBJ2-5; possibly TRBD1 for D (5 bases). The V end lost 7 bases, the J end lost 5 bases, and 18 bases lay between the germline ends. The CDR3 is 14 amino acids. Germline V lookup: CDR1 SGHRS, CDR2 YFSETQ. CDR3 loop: CASRLAGFIETQYF. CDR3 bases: TGCGCCAGCCGACTCGCAGGGTTTATCGAGACCCAGTACTTC.